This T cell receptor (beta chain) stems from a study of blood T cell repertoires in COVID-19 (TCRdb year 2020). In terms of the full investigation: The collaborator samples originated in the United States, Italy and Spain and spanned the acute and convalescent phases of COVID-19. The dataset comprised deeply sampled blood TCRbeta repertoires from subjects exposed to, actively infected with, or recovered from COVID-19. Sample metadata almost always included a de-identified subject ID, COVID-19 status, age in years and sex. A freely available public database, intended as a resource for researchers studying the immune response to SARS-CoV-2, is where the repertoires were released. The samples were drawn from two sources: the first 160 participants of the ongoing ImmuneRACE study, and 1,000 to 1,500 subjects contributed by 6 global collaborators. Where available, HLA class I and class II types were obtained from metadata supplied by the sample provider rather than from assay-based typing. The prospective study material was composed of cDNA or gDNA derived from T cells, B-cell-depleted T cells, or PBMCs. Overall study outcomes, separate from this receptor: Clinical and demographic metadata were provided uncurated, with the amount varying by source and participant.

Notes on this clone: Its antigen is still unknown. No qualities accompany the bases; no much larger clone lies one base away.

TCRbeta CDR3 regions were amplified from genomic DNA by means of the immunoSEQ Assay, a bias-controlled multiplex PCR. The source study handled its data this way. The number of nucleated cells in each sample was estimated from the amplification of reference gene primers within the assay. To quantify the absolute abundance of each unique TCRbeta CDR3 rearrangement, sequence reads were collapsed and filtered. For each sample, productive Simpson clonality was calculated by taking the square root of Simpson's diversity index across productive rearrangements. TCRdb re-hosts the immuneACCESS table, in-frame sequences only. Its copies lack some clones; in the studies checked, an unresolved V gene accounts for under half of them, and the cause for the rest is not known. The DNA was the basis for D and trimming; V, J and clone size are from that table. This sample has some 25,000 clones in its table, and roughly 84% of those were observed once. Clones ranked in the top ten supply under 35% of the sample.

Each collaborating institution followed its own protocols to collect whole blood in K2EDTA tubes. For TCRbeta analysis, collaborators shipped samples as frozen whole blood, isolated PBMCs, or DNA extracted from either of those sample types. Sequencing was carried out using peripheral blood. The receptor's source is a human donor in a cohort sampled during active COVID-19.

Read as DNA, the sequence is TGTGCCAGCAGCCCACACAGGGATCAGCCCCAGCATTTT. Its translation reads: CASSPHRDQPQHF. This chain joins TRBV7-2 to TRBJ1-5; the best D guess is TRBD1, with 6 bases matching. At the junction V is shortened by 5 bases and J by 5 bases, with 10 bases in between. From the cysteine up to the phenylalanine, the CDR3 has a length of 13 residues. Only CDR3 DNA is held: 39 bases, read in frame from base 1. CDR1 SGHTA and CDR2 FQGNSA are derived from the germline V gene.